These T cell receptor beta chains were read from a single sample in a study of cytomegalovirus exposure and HLA in healthy donors. Libraries were prepared by immunoSEQ multiplex PCR; TCRdb keeps only in-frame clonotypes and omits some of them. Of 100,000 to 150,000 clones in the sample, around 82% were seen once. Sequenced: PBMCs. These receptors were obtained from a boy between 10 and 17 years old in good health and CMV-seronegative. Each CDR3 is given with its conserved first and last residue. The order of the fields is CDR3 length, D gene, J gene, clone size, V gene, CDR3 DNA, CDR3 protein. The D gene is left open where the match is weak. Where a row states a size, it is once, few, many or the class of an expanded clone; other rows omit it.

CDR3 length: 12
D gene: .
J gene: TRBJ2-7
clone size: .
V gene: TRBV28
CDR3 DNA: TGTGCCAGCAGCGGGAGTCGGATCGTATGGCACTTC
CDR3 protein: CASSGSRIVWHF

CDR3 length: 14
D gene: .
J gene: TRBJ2-2
clone size: .
V gene: TRBV14
CDR3 DNA: TGTGCCAGCAGCCAGTCCAGGGGTACCGGGGAGCTGTTTTTT
CDR3 protein: CASSQSRGTGELFF

CDR3 length: 15
D gene: .
J gene: TRBJ2-3
clone size: .
V gene: TRBV6-1
CDR3 DNA: TGTGCCAGCAGTGAATCCCAGAGGCGCACAGATACGCAGTATTTT
CDR3 protein: CASSESQRRTDTQYF

CDR3 length: 15
D gene: TRBD1
J gene: TRBJ2-7
clone size: .
V gene: TRBV4-1
CDR3 DNA: TGCGCCAGCAGCCAAGGGACAGGGCGTAGCGACGAGCAGTACTTC
CDR3 protein: CASSQGTGRSDEQYF

CDR3 length: 15
D gene: .
J gene: TRBJ1-5
clone size: .
V gene: TRBV27
CDR3 DNA: TGTGCCAGCAGTTTGGAATTCGGGGGGAATCAGCCCCAGCATTTT
CDR3 protein: CASSLEFGGNQPQHF

CDR3 length: 16
D gene: TRBD2
J gene: TRBJ2-1
clone size: .
V gene: TRBV9
CDR3 DNA: TGTGCCAGCAGCTTCCGACCTGGGACTAACTACAATGAGCAGTTCTTC
CDR3 protein: CASSFRPGTNYNEQFF

CDR3 length: 12
D gene: .
J gene: TRBJ2-5
clone size: .
V gene: TRBV2
CDR3 DNA: TGTGCCAGCAGTGTTCGGAGGGAGACCCAGTACTTC
CDR3 protein: CASSVRRETQYF

CDR3 length: 14
D gene: .
J gene: TRBJ2-7
clone size: .
V gene: TRBV7-2
CDR3 DNA: TGTGCCAGCAGCCCTGGCGGGAAATCCTACGAGCAGTACTTC
CDR3 protein: CASSPGGKSYEQYF

CDR3 length: 12
D gene: .
J gene: TRBJ1-2
clone size: .
V gene: TRBV7-9
CDR3 DNA: TGTTCCAGCAGCTTAGAACAGGAGGGCTACACCTTC
CDR3 protein: CSSSLEQEGYTF

CDR3 length: 13
D gene: .
J gene: TRBJ1-3
clone size: .
V gene: TRBV19
CDR3 DNA: TGTGCCACATGCGGGGTAAATGGAAACACCATATATTTT
CDR3 protein: CATCGVNGNTIYF

CDR3 length: 13
D gene: TRBD1
J gene: TRBJ2-7
clone size: .
V gene: TRBV6-1
CDR3 DNA: TGTGCCAGCAGATGGACAGGGACCTACGAGCAGTACTTC
CDR3 protein: CASRWTGTYEQYF

CDR3 length: 11
D gene: .
J gene: TRBJ1-1
clone size: .
V gene: TRBV19
CDR3 DNA: TGTGCCACTAAGATGAACACTGAAGCTTTCTTT
CDR3 protein: CATKMNTEAFF

CDR3 length: 14
D gene: .
J gene: TRBJ2-1
clone size: .
V gene: TRBV6-5
CDR3 DNA: TGTGCCAGCAGTCCACTCGGGGAAGGTCATGAGCAGTTCTTC
CDR3 protein: CASSPLGEGHEQFF

CDR3 length: 15
D gene: .
J gene: TRBJ2-7
clone size: .
V gene: TRBV7-2
CDR3 DNA: TGTGCCAGCAGCTTAGTTTTGAAGCCTACCTACGAGCAGTACTTC
CDR3 protein: CASSLVLKPTYEQYF

CDR3 length: 15
D gene: TRBD2
J gene: TRBJ2-7
clone size: .
V gene: TRBV5-1
CDR3 DNA: TGCGCCAGCAGCTGGGGGACTAGCGCAATTTACGAGCAGTACTTC
CDR3 protein: CASSWGTSAIYEQYF

CDR3 length: 14
D gene: .
J gene: TRBJ1-1
clone size: once
V gene: TRBV9
CDR3 DNA: TGTGCCAGCAGCGTAACGACAGGTAACACTGAAGCTTTCTTT
CDR3 protein: CASSVTTGNTEAFF

CDR3 length: 17
D gene: TRBD2
J gene: TRBJ2-3
clone size: once
V gene: TRBV19
CDR3 DNA: TGTGCCAGTAGTATAGAGAGCGGGGGGGGACTGTGGGGTACGCAGTATTTT
CDR3 protein: CASSIESGGGLWGTQYF

CDR3 length: 19
D gene: .
J gene: TRBJ2-3
clone size: .
V gene: TRBV5-1
CDR3 DNA: TGCGCCAGCAGCTCCTCGATACACGACAGCGAGTCTAGCACAGATACGCAGTATTTT
CDR3 protein: CASSSSIHDSESSTDTQYF

CDR3 length: 15
D gene: TRBD1
J gene: TRBJ1-1
clone size: .
V gene: TRBV6-1
CDR3 DNA: TGTGCCAGCAAGGGGACAGGGAGTGTTCGAACTGAAGCTTTCTTT
CDR3 protein: CASKGTGSVRTEAFF

CDR3 length: 17
D gene: .
J gene: TRBJ2-3
clone size: few
V gene: TRBV5-6
CDR3 DNA: TGTGCCAGCAGCGTGCTTTGGGGCGAGGGGGGCACAGATACGCAGTATTTT
CDR3 protein: CASSVLWGEGGTDTQYF

CDR3 length: 17
D gene: TRBD1
J gene: TRBJ2-5
clone size: .
V gene: TRBV7-9
CDR3 DNA: TGTGCCAGCAGCTTAGTGGTGACAGGGGACAGCCAAGAGACCCAGTACTTC
CDR3 protein: CASSLVVTGDSQETQYF

CDR3 length: 14
D gene: TRBD1
J gene: TRBJ2-5
clone size: .
V gene: TRBV29-1
CDR3 DNA: TGCAGCGGCCGAACAGGGGGAGGTGGGGAGACCCAGTACTTC
CDR3 protein: CSGRTGGGGETQYF

CDR3 length: 14
D gene: TRBD2
J gene: TRBJ2-5
clone size: .
V gene: TRBV12-5
CDR3 DNA: TGTGCTGTCGGACTAGCGGGGAGAGGGGAGACCCAGTACTTC
CDR3 protein: CAVGLAGRGETQYF

CDR3 length: 14
D gene: .
J gene: TRBJ2-5
clone size: .
V gene: TRBV6-5
CDR3 DNA: TGTGCCAGCACCAGAAACCGGGGAGAAGAGACCCAGTACTTC
CDR3 protein: CASTRNRGEETQYF

CDR3 length: 14
D gene: .
J gene: TRBJ2-1
clone size: once
V gene: TRBV7-3
CDR3 DNA: TGTGCCAGCAGCTTGGGCGGGCCTTACAATGAGCAGTTCTTC
CDR3 protein: CASSLGGPYNEQFF

CDR3 length: 11
D gene: .
J gene: TRBJ2-3
clone size: .
V gene: TRBV7-3
CDR3 DNA: TGTGCCAGCGGGAACAGGGATACGCAGTATTTT
CDR3 protein: CASGNRDTQYF

CDR3 length: 15
D gene: .
J gene: TRBJ1-1
clone size: .
V gene: TRBV5-6
CDR3 DNA: TGTGCCAGCAGCTTGGCCTCGGGTGGAAACACTGAAGCTTTCTTT
CDR3 protein: CASSLASGGNTEAFF

CDR3 length: 16
D gene: TRBD1
J gene: TRBJ2-7
clone size: .
V gene: TRBV7-9
CDR3 DNA: TGTGCCAGCAGCTTATCGGGACAGGGAGTTCGGTACGAGCAGTACTTC
CDR3 protein: CASSLSGQGVRYEQYF

CDR3 length: 16
D gene: TRBD2
J gene: TRBJ2-2
clone size: once
V gene: TRBV6-4
CDR3 DNA: TGTGCCAGCAGTGTTACGCGGGGGGCGAACACCGGGGAGCTGTTTTTT
CDR3 protein: CASSVTRGANTGELFF

CDR3 length: 14
D gene: .
J gene: TRBJ1-6
clone size: .
V gene: TRBV5-4
CDR3 DNA: TGTGCCAGCAGCTTGAAATCAGGGAATTCACCCCTCCACTTT
CDR3 protein: CASSLKSGNSPLHF

CDR3 length: 15
D gene: .
J gene: TRBJ2-1
clone size: few
V gene: TRBV5-4
CDR3 DNA: TGTGCCAGCAGCTTGCGAGCGGGTGCTTACAATGAGCAGTTCTTC
CDR3 protein: CASSLRAGAYNEQFF

CDR3 length: 15
D gene: TRBD1
J gene: TRBJ2-7
clone size: once
V gene: TRBV28
CDR3 DNA: TGTGCCAGCAGTAGCCACCCAGGGGGCTCTATTCGCGGGTACTTC
CDR3 protein: CASSSHPGGSIRGYF

CDR3 length: 14
D gene: .
J gene: TRBJ1-1
clone size: .
V gene: TRBV27
CDR3 DNA: TGTGCCAGCAGGCGGACGGGGATGAACACTGAAGCTTTCTTT
CDR3 protein: CASRRTGMNTEAFF